This T cell receptor beta chain originates from a study of shared clonotypes between healthy human individuals. This clone was recorded once. The CDR3 covers 21 residues. The team ran DNA from unsorted PBMCs on ten immunoSEQ deep assay plates for sequencing. This table comes from immunoSEQ multiplex PCR, and its TCRdb copy is limited to in-frame clones, with some not included. The table shows about 450,000 clones, with 75% to 85% occurring only once. Source material: PBMCs. The V and J genes are TRBV12-2 and TRBJ2-1. TRBV12-2 is termed a pseudogene. The receptor was derived from a woman in her forties in good health. Some clones in this sample may be carry-over from other donors' samples. This chain's CDR3 is CASRLELAGPHRTFSYNEQFF. In nucleotides, the CDR3 is TGTGCAAGTCGCTTAGAGCTGGCCGGACCCCACAGAACCTTCAGCTACAATGAGCAGTTCTTC.